The 9 T cell receptor beta chains given below trace back to one sample, sequenced in a study of OX40 agonist ivuxolimab in advanced cancers. Clones were read by immunoSEQ multiplex PCR, and TCRdb kept only the in-frame ones, dropping some. The sample holds 77,000 or so clones, 85% to 95% seen once. The sample consisted of CD4+ or CD8+ T cells sorted from blood, taken in a trial of the OX40 agonist ivuxolimab. These receptors originate from an adult with an advanced solid tumor such as melanoma, head and neck, liver or kidney cancer.

In this sample, this clone turned up a few times. The chain carries TRBV5-1 and TRBJ1-1; D is uncertain. The V and J ends lost 1 base and 1 base respectively, with 14 bases between them. This CDR3 region has 16 residues. Germline V CDR1 and CDR2: SGHRS, YFSETQ. The DNA of the CDR3 is TGCGCCAGCAGCTTGAGACGGCTCGAGGGGAACACTGAAGCTTTCTTT. Translated: CASSLRRLEGNTEAFF.

The V and J genes are TRBV7-9 and TRBJ2-7; 8 bases fit TRBD1. The CDR3 loop spans 14 amino acids. V lost 4 bases, J lost 7 bases, and 9 bases stayed unmatched. CDR1 and CDR2 from the germline V gene are SEHNR and FQNEAQ (reference sequence). The DNA of the CDR3 is TGTGCCAGCAGCTCCGGGACAGGCTTAAATGAGCAGTACTTC. Translation gives CASSSGTGLNEQYF.

V usage is TRBV6-1 and J usage is TRBJ1-1; D is perhaps TRBD1 (6 bases). Trimming removed 5 bases from V and 3 bases from J, with 13 bases in between. The length of the CDR3 is 14 residues. Germline assignment: CDR1 MNHNS and CDR2 SASEGT. The CDR3 reads CASSIRGLHTEAFF. In nucleotides, the CDR3 is TGTGCCAGCAGTATCAGGGGTCTTCACACTGAAGCTTTCTTT.

This clone is a singleton in its sample. The rearrangement uses TRBV7-2 and TRBJ2-7; maybe TRBD2 (5 bases). The CDR3 has 13 amino acids. Germline CDR1 reads SGHTA; CDR2 reads FQGNSA. The V end lost 5 bases, the J end lost 3 bases, and 11 bases lay between the germline ends. CDR3: CASSLGAVYEQYF. CDR3 in DNA: TGTGCCAGCAGCCTTGGAGCGGTCTACGAGCAGTACTTC.

This clone was counted between two and nine times. The rearrangement links TRBV9 to TRBJ1-1; the D gene is possibly TRBD1 (5 bases). Trimming removed 3 bases at V and 1 base at J, with 10 bases between. Germline CDR1 reads SGDLS; CDR2 reads YYNGEE. The CDR3 is 14 residues long. CDR3 protein: CASSALTANTEAFF. CDR3 nucleotide sequence: TGTGCCAGCAGCGCTCTGACAGCGAACACTGAAGCTTTCTTT.

Details on this clone: The sample carries other DNA sequences with the same CDR3. V gene TRBV6-4 combines with J gene TRBJ1-2; no clear D. Per the germline V gene, CDR1 is MRHNA and CDR2 is SNTAGT. V lost 2 bases, J lost 3 bases, and 4 bases lay in between. This CDR3 is 12 amino acids long. CDR3 protein: CASSDGHYGYTF. DNA of the CDR3: TGTGCCAGCAGTGACGGACACTATGGCTACACCTTC.

V and J are TRBV7-8 and TRBJ2-7; D not certain. The germline V gene has CDR1 SGHVS and CDR2 FQNEAQ. The CDR3 is 15 residues long. Trimming took 6 bases from V and 1 from J, leaving 16 bases between them. The CDR3 sequence is CASRRSGSVSYEQYF. The CDR3 coding sequence is TGTGCCAGCAGGCGGTCTGGGTCAGTGTCCTACGAGCAGTACTTC.

The V and J genes are TRBV29-1 and TRBJ2-7, with a possible D match to TRBD1 (5 bases). Trimming cost V 4 bases and J 7 bases, with 14 bases left between them. The CDR3 consists of 12 residues. Germline V lookup: CDR1 SQVTM, CDR2 ANQGSEA. The CDR3 DNA follows: TGCAGCGTTGGGACCTGGTACAGGGAGCAGTACTTC. Its translation is CSVGTWYREQYF.

V gene TRBV5-4 combines with J gene TRBJ1-3; 9 bases map to TRBD1. CDR1 and CDR2 (germline): SGHNT, YYREEE (reference sequence). The CDR3 is 15 amino acids. V dropped 4 bases and J dropped 4; count of bases not matched to a gene: 6. DNA for the CDR3: TGTGCCAGCAGCCCGGGACAGGGAGAGGGAAACACCATATATTTT. This translates into CASSPGQGEGNTIYF.